This note documents a single T cell receptor beta chain sequence. Its antigen is still unknown. Reverse transcription of 0.5 to 1 ug RNA was carried out with random hexamers. With immunoSEQ multiplex PCR, TCR beta CDR3 was amplified across 54 Vbeta and 13 Jbeta. Each CDR3 protein gets one entry after TCRdb re-called the immunoSEQ multiplex PCR reads with MiXCR. The sample gives approximately 150,000 distinct CDR3 sequences, roughly 95% of which show up once; 0.075% to 0.1% is in the top ten. The data belong to a study of CD8 T cells in Susac syndrome. Study results and limitations: Only a relatively small number of individuals were included in the TCR sequencing and HLA analysis.

Peripheral blood CD8+ and CD4+ T cells were profiled by TCR beta sequencing. Negative magnetic isolation gave CD8+ and CD4+ cells; FACS enriched CD8+ TEMRA. Material: CD4+ T cells from PBMCs. The sequence was obtained from a human donor in good health.

The CDR3 coding sequence is TGCGCCAGCAGTCAAGCCGGGACAGACGGAAACACCATATATTTT. Protein: CASSQAGTDGNTIYF. V and J are TRBV23-1 and TRBJ1-3; 7 bases are shared with TRBD1. TRBV23-1 is designated an ORF whose function remains uncertain. The CDR3 loop spans 15 amino acids. Trimming cost V 2 bases and J 4 bases; bases outside gene matches: 5.